A selection of T cell receptor beta chains follows, all from one sample in a study of blood T cell repertoires in COVID-19. Measured with immunoSEQ multiplex PCR; TCRdb has only the in-frame clones, and not every one. The sample carries approximately 200,000 clones, about 87% recorded once. Sequenced sample: peripheral blood. The receptors come from a man aged 55 to 70 who had recovered from COVID-19. CDR3s include the opening cysteine and the closing phenylalanine or tryptophan. A D gene is named only where the DNA matches it firmly. Clone size is given for some rows only: seen once, a few or many times, or a class if the clone is expanded.

v_gene: TRBV3-1/TRBV3-2; j_gene: TRBJ2-7; len: 13; abundance: -; d_gene: TRBD2; CDR3aa: CASSHGGFYEQYF; CDR3nt: TGTGCCAGCAGCCACGGGGGGTTCTACGAGCAGTACTTC
v_gene: TRBV15; j_gene: TRBJ1-4; len: 17; abundance: -; d_gene: TRBD1; CDR3aa: CATSRDQGQGEKEKLFF; CDR3nt: TGTGCCACCAGCAGAGATCAGGGACAGGGGGAAAAGGAAAAACTGTTTTTT
v_gene: TRBV9; j_gene: TRBJ2-1; len: 13; abundance: -; d_gene: -; CDR3aa: CASSNRQRTEQFF; CDR3nt: TGTGCCAGCAGCAATCGACAGCGTACGGAGCAGTTCTTC
v_gene: TRBV5-1; j_gene: TRBJ2-1; len: 12; abundance: few; d_gene: TRBD2; CDR3aa: CASRLAADEQFF; CDR3nt: TGCGCCAGCAGGCTAGCGGCGGATGAGCAGTTCTTC
v_gene: TRBV4-1; j_gene: TRBJ1-2; len: 13; abundance: -; d_gene: -; CDR3aa: CASSPTEIYGYTF; CDR3nt: TGCGCCAGCAGCCCGACAGAGATCTATGGCTACACCTTC
v_gene: TRBV4-2; j_gene: TRBJ2-3; len: 16; abundance: -; d_gene: -; CDR3aa: CASSQEGAGSTDTQYF; CDR3nt: TGTGCCAGCAGCCAAGAAGGGGCCGGGAGCACAGATACGCAGTATTTT
v_gene: TRBV5-1; j_gene: TRBJ2-7; len: 14; abundance: few; d_gene: TRBD1; CDR3aa: CASNGQGWTGEQYF; CDR3nt: TGCGCCAGCAATGGACAGGGCTGGACGGGCGAGCAGTACTTC
v_gene: TRBV6-5; j_gene: TRBJ2-7; len: 14; abundance: -; d_gene: TRBD2; CDR3aa: CASSVAGTSYEQYF; CDR3nt: TGTGCCAGCAGCGTAGCGGGGACATCCTACGAGCAGTACTTC
v_gene: TRBV30; j_gene: TRBJ2-3; len: 13; abundance: once; d_gene: -; CDR3aa: CAWSVGRGDTQYF; CDR3nt: TGTGCCTGGAGTGTAGGTAGGGGGGATACGCAGTATTTT
v_gene: TRBV4-2; j_gene: TRBJ1-3; len: 17; abundance: -; d_gene: -; CDR3aa: CASSQDRPGATGNTIYF; CDR3nt: TGTGCCAGCAGCCAAGATCGCCCGGGAGCGACGGGAAACACCATATATTTT
v_gene: TRBV20-1; j_gene: TRBJ2-1; len: 15; abundance: -; d_gene: TRBD2; CDR3aa: CSASAGASSYNEQFF; CDR3nt: TGCAGTGCTAGTGCGGGAGCTAGCTCCTACAATGAGCAGTTCTTC
v_gene: TRBV2; j_gene: TRBJ1-2; len: 13; abundance: -; d_gene: -; CDR3aa: CASRPEGRNGYTF; CDR3nt: TGTGCCAGCAGGCCGGAGGGAAGGAACGGCTACACCTTC
v_gene: TRBV10-1; j_gene: TRBJ2-5; len: 12; abundance: -; d_gene: TRBD1; CDR3aa: CASSTGEETQYF; CDR3nt: TGCGCCAGCAGTACAGGGGAAGAGACCCAGTACTTC
v_gene: TRBV5-1; j_gene: TRBJ2-7; len: 15; abundance: -; d_gene: TRBD2; CDR3aa: CASSLQGGSSYEQYF; CDR3nt: TGCGCCAGCAGCTTGCAGGGCGGGAGCTCCTACGAGCAGTACTTC